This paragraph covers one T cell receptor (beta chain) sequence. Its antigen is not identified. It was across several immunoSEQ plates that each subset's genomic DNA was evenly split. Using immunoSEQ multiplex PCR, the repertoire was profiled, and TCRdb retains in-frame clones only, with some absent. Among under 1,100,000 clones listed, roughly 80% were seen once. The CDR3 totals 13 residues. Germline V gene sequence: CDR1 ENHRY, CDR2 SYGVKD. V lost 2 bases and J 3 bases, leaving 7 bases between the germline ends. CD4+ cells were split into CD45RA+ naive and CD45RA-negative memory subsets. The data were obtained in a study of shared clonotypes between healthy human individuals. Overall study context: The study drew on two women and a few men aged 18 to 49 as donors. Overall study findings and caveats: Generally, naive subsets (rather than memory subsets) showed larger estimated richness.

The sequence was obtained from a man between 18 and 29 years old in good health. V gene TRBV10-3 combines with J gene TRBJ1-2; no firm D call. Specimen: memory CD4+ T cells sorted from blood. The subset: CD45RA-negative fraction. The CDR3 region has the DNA TGTGCCATCAGTGAGGCTGGGGACTATGGCTACACCTTC. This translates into CAISEAGDYGYTF.